A single sample is the source of the 32 T cell receptor beta chains below, sequenced in a study of radiation and T cells in renal cell carcinoma. The treatment denotes: treatment-naive control, cytoreductive nephrectomy. The data were produced by immunoSEQ multiplex PCR, yet TCRdb's version contains in-frame clones alone and is incomplete. The sample shows fewer than 20,000 clones, approximately 62% of them seen only once. The sequencing used tumor tissue, collected from a patient whose treatment was nephrectomy without radiotherapy. The receptors come from a man aged 45-65 years with renal cell carcinoma.

The gene calls are TRBV4-2 and TRBJ1-2; 7 bases are a match to TRBD1. Per the germline V gene, CDR1 is LGHNA and CDR2 is YNFKEQ. The CDR3 extends over 12 amino acids. The V and J ends lost 4 bases and 8 bases, in that order; junction bases with no gene match: 4. The CDR3 loop is CASSLGQAGYTF. The CDR3 DNA follows: TGTGCCAGCAGCCTCGGACAGGCGGGCTACACCTTC.

CDR3 protein: CAWSGWRGETQYF. CDR3 DNA sequence: TGTGCCTGGAGTGGGTGGCGGGGAGAGACCCAGTACTTC. V is TRBV30 and J is TRBJ2-5; D is possibly TRBD2 (6 bases). Trimming took 1 base from V and 4 from J, leaving 10 bases between them. Germline CDR1 and CDR2: GTSNPN and SVGIG (reference sequence). The CDR3 length is 13 residues.

This clone was observed a handful of times. The chain couples TRBV30 to TRBJ1-1; 9 nucleotides agree with TRBD1. Germline V gene data show CDR1 as GTSNPN and CDR2 as SVGIG (reference sequence). Trimming took 2 bases from V and 4 from J; bases not matched to a gene: 8. There are 15 residues in the CDR3. Here the CDR3 reads CAWSRPGQGITEAFF. The CDR3 DNA reads as TGTGCCTGGAGTCGGCCGGGACAGGGTATCACTGAAGCTTTCTTT.

There are a few counts of this clone. The chain has TRBV19 and TRBJ1-1; 8 bases match TRBD1. Losses at the gene ends were 3 bases for V and 8 bases for J; bases not matched to a gene: 5. The germline CDR1 and CDR2 sequences are LNHDA and SQIVND (reference sequence). CDR3 length: 13 amino acids. The CDR3 sequence: CASSIRNRGEAFF. The CDR3 DNA reads TGTGCCAGTAGTATCAGGAACAGGGGGGAAGCTTTCTTT.

The chain employs TRBV30 and TRBJ1-6, with D unclear. V was trimmed by 0 bases and J by 4 bases, leaving 4 bases between them. Germline CDR1 is GTSNPN and CDR2 is SVGIG (reference sequence). The CDR3 length is 13 residues. The chain's CDR3 is CAWSVTYNSPLHF. In DNA form, the CDR3 reads TGTGCCTGGAGTGTAACTTATAATTCACCCCTCCACTTT.

V gene TRBV9 combines with J gene TRBJ2-3, with 9 bases identical to TRBD2. Germline values: CDR1 SGDLS, CDR2 YYNGEE. The CDR3 covers 16 residues. Unmatched junction bases numbered 9, after V lost 0 bases and J lost 7 bases. The CDR3 DNA reads as TGTGCCAGCAGCGTAGGTAGCGGGAGTTTGGTAAATACGCAGTATTTT. Amino acids: CASSVGSGSLVNTQYF.

The gene calls are TRBV18 and TRBJ2-3; 8 positions agree with TRBD1. Germline CDR1 and CDR2: KGHSH and LQKENI. The CDR3 has 15 residues. After removal of 3 bases from V and 0 bases from J, the junction contained 2 bases not matched to a gene. The CDR3 bases are TGTGCCAGCTCACCGACAGGGGCCAGCACAGATACGCAGTATTTT. This sequence encodes CASSPTGASTDTQYF.

This clone has more than one count but fewer than ten. V is TRBV28 and J is TRBJ2-3; D is possibly TRBD2 (6 bases). Germline V gives CDR1 MDHEN, CDR2 SYDVKM. The length of the CDR3 is 15 residues. V lost 7 bases to trimming and J lost 2 bases, with 16 bases between them. This CDR3 is CASTSGDGHTDTQYF. The DNA for the CDR3 is TGTGCCAGCACTTCGGGGGACGGACACACAGATACGCAGTATTTT.

The CDR3 region has the DNA TGTGCCAGCAGGCCTCAGGGAGGGAACTATGGCTACACCTTC. It codes for CASRPQGGNYGYTF. J is TRBJ1-2 and V is TRBV7-2; a possible D gene is TRBD1 (5 bases). V lost 6 bases and J 2 bases, leaving 13 bases between the germline ends. CDR1 SGHTA and CDR2 FQGNSA come from the germline V gene. The CDR3 length is 14 residues.

This clone was counted a few times. The chain uses TRBV9 and TRBJ2-3; 7 positions agree with TRBD2. V lost 0 bases, J lost 4 bases, and 5 bases stayed unmatched. Per the germline V gene, CDR1 is SGDLS and CDR2 is YYNGEE. The CDR3 length is 15 residues. The chain's CDR3 is CASSVVGLAADTQYF. The DNA for the CDR3 is TGTGCCAGCAGCGTAGTGGGGCTAGCGGCAGATACGCAGTATTTT.

The V gene is TRBV6-5, the J gene TRBJ2-7, with 10 positions matching TRBD2. Trimming removed 5 bases from V and 7 bases from J; junction bases left unmatched: 11. The germline V gene has CDR1 MNHEY and CDR2 SVGAGI. The CDR3 loop spans 15 amino acids. The CDR3 loop reads CASSRYTGTSAEQYF. CDR3 coding DNA: TGTGCCAGCAGTCGCTATACCGGGACTAGCGCGGAGCAGTACTTC.

The V and J genes are TRBV5-5 and TRBJ2-7; D unclear. The germline V gene encodes CDR1 SGHKS and CDR2 YYEKEE (reference sequence). This CDR3 region has 14 residues. The ends were cut back, 4 bases at V and 2 bases at J, with 13 bases in the middle. CDR3 in DNA: TGTGCCAGCAGCCGGACGGGTACCACCTACGAGCAGTACTTC. Translated, it gives CASSRTGTTYEQYF.

V gene TRBV4-2 combines with J gene TRBJ2-7; D gene unclear. CDR1 is LGHNA and CDR2 is YNFKEQ in the germline V gene. V shed 0 bases and J shed 3 bases, with 12 bases lying between them. The CDR3 is made up of 15 amino acids. In nucleotides, the CDR3 is TGTGCCAGCAGCCAAGATTATAACGGCCTCTACGAGCAGTACTTC. It is translated as CASSQDYNGLYEQYF.

This clone was seen a single time. This rearrangement joins TRBV6-6 to TRBJ1-2, with 8 positions matching TRBD1. The ends lost 2 bases at V and 4 bases at J; junction bases unmatched: 0. CDR1 and CDR2 (germline): MNHNY, SVGAGI (reference sequence). The CDR3 covers 13 residues. The CDR3 region is CASSYDRGYGYTF. The CDR3, as DNA: TGTGCCAGCAGTTACGACAGGGGCTATGGCTACACCTTC.

Here the CDR3 reads CASSHPPGQPAYEQYF. Here the CDR3 DNA reads TGTGCCAGCAGCCACCCTCCCGGCCAACCAGCCTACGAGCAGTACTTC. The chain is built from TRBV7-8 and TRBJ2-7, with D unclear. Looked up from germline, CDR1 is SGHVS and CDR2 is FQNEAQ. CDR3 length equals 16 residues. V was pared by 5 bases and J by 2 bases, with 19 bases between.

Only one count was recorded for this clone. The V gene is TRBV9, the J gene TRBJ1-4; no clear D. The germline CDR1 and CDR2 sequences are SGDLS and YYNGEE. Trimming took off 0 bases at V and 7 bases at J, with 7 bases between the two ends. The CDR3 runs 13 residues. The CDR3, as DNA: TGTGCCAGCAGCGTAGGACCTGGTGAAAAACTGTTTTTT. It translates to CASSVGPGEKLFF.

The chain employs TRBV30 and TRBJ1-5; weak D call: TRBD1 (5 bases). The V end lost 1 base, the J end lost 3 bases, and 7 bases lay between the germline ends. This CDR3 region has 13 residues. Germline loops: CDR1 GTSNPN, CDR2 SVGIG (reference sequence). Here the CDR3 DNA reads TGTGCCTGGAGTGCAGGGAACAATCAGCCCCAGCATTTT. Translating it yields CAWSAGNNQPQHF. Complete variable domain (other parts from reference TRBV30 and TRBJ1-5): SQTIHQWPATLVQPVGSPLSLECTVEGTSNPNLYWYRQAAGRGLQLLFYSVGIGQISSEVPQNLSASRPQDRQFILSSKKLLLSDSGFYLCAWSAGNNQPQHFGDGTRLSIL.

The genes are TRBV4-3 and TRBJ2-3; D may be TRBD2 (5 bases). The CDR3 is 19 residues long. V lost 0 bases and J lost 6, with 25 bases in between. CDR1 is LGHNA and CDR2 is YSLEER in the germline V gene. CDR3 protein: CASSQDAGGPGYSSDTQYF. The CDR3 DNA reads as TGCGCCAGCAGCCAAGATGCGGGCGGGCCAGGCTATTCGTCGGATACGCAGTATTTT.

The chain carries TRBV30 and TRBJ2-7; no clear D. Trimming pared 1 base from V and 2 bases from J, leaving 3 bases between. In germline, CDR1 is GTSNPN, CDR2 SVGIG (reference sequence). CDR3 length: 11 residues. For the CDR3, the DNA is TGTGCCTGGAGTGACCCCTACGAGCAGTACTTC. Translating gives CAWSDPYEQYF.

The chain recombines TRBV19 with TRBJ2-7; 8 nucleotides agree with TRBD1. Germline assignment: CDR1 LNHDA and CDR2 SQIVND (reference sequence). The junction had 9 bases not matched to a gene; V was cut back by 5 bases and J by 3 bases. The CDR3 consists of 15 residues. The CDR3 is CASSPRQGKDYEQYF. CDR3 in DNA: TGTGCCAGTAGTCCACGACAGGGGAAGGACTACGAGCAGTACTTC.

In this sample, this clone turned up a few times. The chain uses TRBV4-1 and TRBJ2-2, with unresolved D. From germline, CDR1 is MGHRA and CDR2 YSYEKL. Trimming stripped 4 bases from V and 1 base from J, with 7 bases between. This CDR3 contains 14 residues. The CDR3 coding sequence is TGCGCCAGCAGCCTCCTCGAGAACACCGGGGAGCTGTTTTTT. It encodes CASSLLENTGELFF.

This rearrangement joins TRBV11-3 to TRBJ1-1; D perhaps matches TRBD1 (6 bases). CDR3 length: 15 residues. The V gene lost 5 bases and the J gene lost 0 bases, with 13 bases spanning the gap. CDR1 and CDR2 (germline): SGHNT, YENEEA. CDR3 bases: TGTGCCAGCAGCAACAATGGGGGGCTGAACACTGAAGCTTTCTTT. Translating it yields CASSNNGGLNTEAFF.

This clone was counted at least ten times. The genes are TRBV6-6 and TRBJ1-6; 7 bases fit TRBD1. The CDR3 is 12 residues long. Germline V gene sequence: CDR1 MNHNY, CDR2 SVGAGI (reference sequence). The junction had 3 bases not matched to a gene; V was cut back by 8 bases and J by 8 bases. As DNA, the CDR3 is TGTGCCAGCCGGACAGGAGATTCACCCCTCCACTTT. Its protein product is CASRTGDSPLHF.

Only a few counts were recorded for this clone. CDR3 DNA: TGCAGCGTTGGCGAGAACACTGAAGCTTTCTTT. It is translated as CSVGENTEAFF. V usage is TRBV29-1 and J usage is TRBJ1-1; D not resolved. This CDR3 contains 11 residues. Trimming cost V 4 bases and J 1 base, with 4 bases left between them. In germline, CDR1 is SQVTM, CDR2 ANQGSEA.

The DNA of the CDR3 is TGTGCCAGCATCACCCGGCGGGGGGATCGGGGTTACAATGAGCAGTTCTTC. Translating it yields CASITRRGDRGYNEQFF. V usage is TRBV13 and J usage is TRBJ2-1; 8 bases are shared with TRBD2. The CDR3 extends over 17 amino acids. J lost 4 bases, V lost 7 bases, and 15 bases had no gene match. The germline CDR1 and CDR2 sequences are PRHDT and FYEKMQ (reference sequence).

This sequence joins TRBV30 and TRBJ2-7; 9 nucleotides match TRBD1. The germline CDR1 and CDR2 sequences are GTSNPN and SVGIG (reference sequence). The CDR3 has 14 residues. V shed 3 bases and J 6 bases; nucleotides not matched to a gene: 9. CDR3 DNA: TGTGCCTGGAGCCTCGGGACAGGGAAGTCCGAGCAGTACTTC. It is translated as CAWSLGTGKSEQYF.

This chain uses TRBV29-1 with TRBJ1-1; D gene uncertain. Germline V gene data show CDR1 as SQVTM and CDR2 as ANQGSEA. The CDR3 spans 14 residues. Trimming took off 0 bases at V and 5 bases at J, with 13 bases between the two ends. For the CDR3, the DNA is TGCAGCGTTGAAGATCTTAGGAGGGAAACTGAAGCTTTCTTT. Protein product: CSVEDLRRETEAFF. The variable domain in full, completed from reference TRBV29-1 and TRBJ1-1, reads SAVISQKPSRDICQRGTSLTIQCQVDSQVTMMFWYRQQPGQSLTLIATANQGSEATYESGFVIDKFPISRPNLTFSTLTVSNMSPEDSSIYLCSVEDLRRETEAFFGQGTRLTVV.

CDR3 in DNA: TGTGCCAGCAGCTTAGCTAAGGGCCGGACTATGAATGAGCAGTTCTTC. It is translated as CASSLAKGRTMNEQFF. V gene TRBV7-8 combines with J gene TRBJ2-1; weak D call: TRBD2 (6 bases). CDR1 is SGHVS, CDR2 FQNEAQ, per germline. The length of the CDR3 is 16 residues. V lost 0 bases and J 7 bases, leaving 16 bases between the germline ends.

The table lists this clone with a few counts. The chain is built from TRBV29-1 and TRBJ1-2; D possibly corresponds to TRBD1 (5 bases). Trimming pared 4 bases from V and 3 bases from J, leaving 6 bases between. Germline loops: CDR1 SQVTM, CDR2 ANQGSEA. The CDR3 loop spans 11 amino acids. CDR3 coding DNA: TGCAGCGTTGGGGGCTACTATGGCTACACCTTC. It yields the protein CSVGGYYGYTF.

This clone turned up a few times. The rearrangement uses TRBV7-9 and TRBJ2-1; D is ambiguous. Trimming stripped 1 base from V and 1 base from J, with 2 bases between. The CDR3 runs 13 residues. CDR1 and CDR2 from the germline V gene are SEHNR and FQNEAQ (reference sequence). CDR3 coding DNA: TGTGCCAGCAGCTTAGAGTCCTACAATGAGCAGTTCTTC. Its protein product is CASSLESYNEQFF. Complete variable domain (other parts from reference TRBV7-9 and TRBJ2-1): DTGVSQNPRHKITKRGQNVTFRCDPISEHNRLYWYRQTLGQGPEFLTYFQNEAQLEKSRLLSDRFSAERPKGSFSTLEIQRTEQGDSAMYLCASSLESYNEQFFGPGTRLTVL.

In its sample, this clone was seen a few times. This chain links TRBV11-2 with TRBJ1-2; 9 nucleotides match TRBD1. Germline CDR1 and CDR2: SGHAT and FQNNGV. Losses at the gene ends were 1 base for V and 4 bases for J; bases not matched to a gene: 1. The CDR3 spans 14 residues. CDR3: CASSLGTGAYGYTF. The CDR3 DNA reads TGTGCCAGCAGCTTAGGGACAGGGGCCTATGGCTACACCTTC.

The chain couples TRBV6-1 to TRBJ1-6; no clear D. Germline CDR1 reads MNHNS; CDR2 reads SASEGT. V lost 5 bases, J lost 17 bases, and 13 bases lay in between. The CDR3 runs to 11 residues. CDR3 DNA sequence: TGTGCCAGCAGTTTGGGAGATAATTTCCACTTT. Translated: CASSLGDNFHF.